These T cell receptor beta chains were read from a single sample in a study of T cell responses to AZD1222 COVID-19 vaccine. Produced via immunoSEQ multiplex PCR; TCRdb's table is partial and in-frame only. The sample carries some 110,000 clones, 90% recorded once. Sequences were derived from peripheral blood, sampled 28 days after the second AZD1222 dose. These receptors were collected from an adult who received the AZD1222 COVID-19 vaccine. The CDR3 runs from the conserved cysteine through the conserved F or W. D genes are given only for firm matches. A clone size is listed for some rows: how often the clone was seen (once, few, many), or a class if it is expanded.

v_gene,d_gene,abundance,j_gene,CDR3aa,CDR3nt
TRBV6-6,TRBD1,.,TRBJ2-5,CASSRPGTVSEETQYF,TGTGCCAGCAGTCGACCAGGGACAGTAAGTGAAGAGACCCAGTACTTC
TRBV27,TRBD1,.,TRBJ1-5,CASSSRQGGSQPQHF,TGTGCCAGCAGTTCCCGACAGGGAGGTAGTCAGCCCCAGCATTTT
TRBV30,TRBD1,.,TRBJ1-4,CAWTRTGGHEKLFF,TGTGCCTGGACCCGGACAGGGGGGCATGAAAAACTGTTTTTT
TRBV6-4,.,few,TRBJ2-3,CASSRDSGSTDTQYF,TGTGCCAGCAGTCGTGATAGCGGCAGCACAGATACGCAGTATTTT
TRBV19,.,.,TRBJ1-5,CASSILVLQPQHF,TGTGCCAGTAGTATTCTTGTGCTTCAGCCCCAGCATTTT
TRBV2,.,.,TRBJ1-1,CASMRREGTEAFF,TGTGCCAGCATGAGGAGGGAGGGCACTGAAGCTTTCTTT
TRBV3-1/TRBV3-2,.,.,TRBJ2-6,CASSHTGNSGANVLTF,TGTGCCAGCAGCCACACAGGGAACTCTGGGGCCAACGTCCTGACTTTC
TRBV7-2,.,once,TRBJ1-2,CASSQDLGGGYGYTF,TGTGCCAGCAGCCAGGATCTCGGGGGGGGCTATGGCTACACCTTC
TRBV3-1/TRBV3-2,.,.,TRBJ2-5,CASGAPGSGETQYF,TGTGCCAGCGGAGCTCCGGGATCAGGGGAGACCCAGTACTTC
TRBV12-3/TRBV12-4,.,.,TRBJ1-2,CASSLGLGYTF,TGTGCCAGCAGTTTAGGTCTGGGCTACACCTTC
TRBV5-6,TRBD2,.,TRBJ2-5,CASSLGLAGELGAAQYF,TGTGCCAGCAGCTTGGGACTAGCGGGGGAACTGGGGGCGGCCCAGTACTTC
TRBV6-5,TRBD1,.,TRBJ2-7,CASSYTGGPYEQYF,TGTGCCAGCAGTTATACAGGGGGCCCCTACGAGCAGTACTTC
TRBV12-3/TRBV12-4,.,.,TRBJ1-1,CASRLRGREAFF,TGTGCCAGCAGGCTCCGGGGACGCGAAGCTTTCTTT
TRBV5-8,.,few,TRBJ2-1,CASSRTGRAAYNEQFF,TGTGCCAGCAGCAGGACAGGGAGGGCGGCCTACAATGAGCAGTTCTTC
TRBV4-1,.,.,TRBJ1-5,CASSQGLGRGGNQPQHF,TGCGCCAGCAGCCAAGGACTTGGCAGAGGCGGCAATCAGCCCCAGCATTTT
TRBV5-1,.,.,TRBJ1-3,CASSPYNLHPNSGNTIYF,TGCGCCAGCAGCCCATACAATCTTCACCCTAACTCCGGAAACACCATATATTTT
TRBV3-1/TRBV3-2,.,.,TRBJ2-1,CASSPQRDSYNEQFF,TGTGCCAGCAGCCCCCAAAGAGATTCCTACAATGAGCAGTTCTTC
TRBV5-1,.,.,TRBJ2-7,CASSYDRGPGGEQYF,TGCGCCAGCAGCTACGACAGGGGACCGGGAGGCGAGCAGTACTTC
TRBV5-5,.,.,TRBJ2-5,CASSLVPRETQYF,TGTGCCAGCAGCTTGGTCCCTCGGGAGACCCAGTACTTC
TRBV7-6,.,.,TRBJ2-7,CASSALVGQGGEEQYF,TGTGCCAGCAGCGCGCTGGTCGGGCAGGGGGGCGAAGAGCAGTACTTC
TRBV6-2/TRBV6-3,.,.,TRBJ2-7,CASSYGRYEQYF,TGTGCCAGCAGTTACGGACGGTACGAGCAGTACTTC
TRBV18,.,.,TRBJ1-6,CASSPETPGNSPLHF,TGTGCCAGCTCACCAGAGACTCCAGGCAATTCACCCCTCCACTTT